The sequence of this T cell receptor beta chain was determined in a study of T-cell reconstitution after alpha-beta-depleted transplantation in children (dated by TCRdb to about 2016). The study in broad terms: T-cell immune reconstitution after TCRalphabeta/CD19-depleted allogeneic hematopoietic cell transplantation in children was quantitatively tracked in the study by means of TCR repertoire profiling.

This clonotype was detected a few times. Its recognized antigen is unknown. Nothing much larger sits one base from this clone, and base qualities are not available. The library was produced with PCR. The run used an Illumina HiSeq 2500. TCR library preparation used molecular barcoding, with unique molecular identifiers applied to normalize quantification of the TCRbeta repertoire. Through fastp at Q25 and MiXCR, TCRdb rebuilt clones from the public reads, retaining in-frame beta chains. Rows matching on CDR3 protein sequence are summarized as one entry with the most common DNA and genes. Recorded for this sample are roughly 500,000 distinct CDR3 sequences; around a third of them occurred a single time. Of the sample, approximately 2.3% is held by the ten largest clones. The germline V gene yields SGHNT for CDR1 and YENEEA for CDR2. The CDR3, cysteine through phenylalanine, is 16 amino acids long. CDR3 DNA only is kept here, 48 bases in frame from base 1. Trimming costs V 3 bases and J 6 bases, and their ends lie 17 bases apart.

This clonotype originated in a human donor who donated a stem cell graft to a child with aplastic anemia. The V gene is TRBV11-3 and the J gene is TRBJ2-2, and perhaps TRBD1 as D gene, on 6 matching bases. Source: PBMCs from the stem cell graft donor, taken from the stem cell graft. CDR3 reads: CASSFRNRVAPGELFF. In nucleotides, the sequence is TGTGCCAGCAGCTTTCGCAACAGGGTAGCCCCCGGGGAGCTGTTTTTT.